This paragraph covers one T cell receptor beta chain sequence. Antigen: not known. These data are taken from a study of PD-1 blockade in classical Hodgkin lymphoma. Study-level findings and limits: Baseline TCR diversity was reportedly lower in newly diagnosed patients than healthy donors. Individuals initiating nivolumab under 1 year after ASCT were excluded. Similar baseline diversity was found in complete responders and newly diagnosed patients.

This CDR3 has 16 amino acids. The ends lost 2 bases at V and 4 bases at J; junction bases unmatched: 6. Germline loops: CDR1 GTSNPN, CDR2 SVGIG (reference sequence). Sequencing was performed with immunoSEQ multiplex PCR; in TCRdb, only in-frame clones are kept and a portion is missing. This table has approximately 50,000 clones, around nine tenths appearing once. All patients experienced relapse after autologous stem cell transplantation, and brentuximab vedotin exposure was variable. The receptor was isolated from a human donor with classical Hodgkin lymphoma. Here the sequenced sample was peripheral blood mononuclear cells (PBMCs), taken before the second cycle of nivolumab. The gene calls are TRBV30 and TRBJ2-3, with 13 bases aligning to TRBD2. DNA of the CDR3: TGTGCCTGGAGTCCGCCGGGACTAGCGGGGTCAGATACGCAGTATTTT. Its translation is CAWSPPGLAGSDTQYF.